This T cell receptor (beta chain) derives from a study of blood T cell repertoires in COVID-19. Study context: The analysed material was cDNA or gDNA that came from T cells, B-cell-depleted T cells, or PBMCs.

As originally analysed: From reference gene primer amplification, estimates of nucleated cell counts were derived. Profiling relied on immunoSEQ multiplex PCR, and the TCRdb table lists in-frame clones only, not all of them. V and J calls plus clone size are reproduced from that table; the DNA served to infer D and trimming. The sample comprises 250,000 to 300,000 clones, roughly nine tenths of which are singletons, and around 2.2% rests with the top ten. After removal of 6 bases from V and 6 bases from J, the junction contained 12 bases not matched to a gene. The CDR3 totals 15 residues. Germline loops: CDR1 MRHNA, CDR2 SNTAGT.

This receptor was taken from a woman aged 45-60 years who had recovered from COVID-19. V is TRBV6-4 and J is TRBJ1-1; 8 bases are a match to TRBD1. Material for sequencing was peripheral blood. The DNA for the CDR3 is TGTGCCAGCAGAGAACACGGACAGGGCTTGGCTGAAGCTTTCTTT. Translation gives CASREHGQGLAEAFF.